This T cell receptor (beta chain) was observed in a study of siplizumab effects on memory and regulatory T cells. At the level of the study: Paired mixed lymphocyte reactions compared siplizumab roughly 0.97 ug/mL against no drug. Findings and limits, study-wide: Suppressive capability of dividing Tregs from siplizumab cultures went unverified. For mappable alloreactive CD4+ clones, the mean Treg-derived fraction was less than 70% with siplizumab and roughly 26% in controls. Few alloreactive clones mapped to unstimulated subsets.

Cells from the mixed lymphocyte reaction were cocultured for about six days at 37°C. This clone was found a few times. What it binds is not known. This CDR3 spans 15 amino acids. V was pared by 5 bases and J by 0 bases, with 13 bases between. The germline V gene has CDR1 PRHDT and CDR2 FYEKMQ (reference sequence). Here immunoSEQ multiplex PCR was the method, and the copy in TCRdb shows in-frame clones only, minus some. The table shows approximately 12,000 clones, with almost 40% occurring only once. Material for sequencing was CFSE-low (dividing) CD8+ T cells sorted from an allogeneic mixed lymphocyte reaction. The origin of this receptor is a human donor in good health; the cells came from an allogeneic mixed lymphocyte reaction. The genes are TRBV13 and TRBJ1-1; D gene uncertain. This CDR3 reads CASSSIEYMNTEAFF. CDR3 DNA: TGTGCCAGCAGCAGCATCGAGTACATGAACACTGAAGCTTTCTTT.